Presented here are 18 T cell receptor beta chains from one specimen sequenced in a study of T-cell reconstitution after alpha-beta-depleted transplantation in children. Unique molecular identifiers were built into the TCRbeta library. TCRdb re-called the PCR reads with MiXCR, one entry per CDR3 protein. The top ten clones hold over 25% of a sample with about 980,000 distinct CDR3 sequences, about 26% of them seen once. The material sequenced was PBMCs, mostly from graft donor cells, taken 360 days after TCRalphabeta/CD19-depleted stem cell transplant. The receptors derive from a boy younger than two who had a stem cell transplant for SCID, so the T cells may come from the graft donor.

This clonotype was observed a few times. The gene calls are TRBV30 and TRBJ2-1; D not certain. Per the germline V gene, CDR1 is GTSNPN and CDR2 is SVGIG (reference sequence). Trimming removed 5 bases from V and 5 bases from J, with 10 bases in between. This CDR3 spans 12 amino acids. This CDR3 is CAWGNGDNEQFF. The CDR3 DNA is TGTGCCTGGGGGAATGGGGACAATGAGCAGTTCTTC.

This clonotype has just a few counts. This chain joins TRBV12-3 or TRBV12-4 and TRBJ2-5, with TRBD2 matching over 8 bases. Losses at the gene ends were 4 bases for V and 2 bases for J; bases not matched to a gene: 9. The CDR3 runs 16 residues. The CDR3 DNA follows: TGTGCCAGCAGTTCCTACTTGCGGGGGGAGCAAGAGACCCAGTACTTC. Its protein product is CASSSYLRGEQETQYF.

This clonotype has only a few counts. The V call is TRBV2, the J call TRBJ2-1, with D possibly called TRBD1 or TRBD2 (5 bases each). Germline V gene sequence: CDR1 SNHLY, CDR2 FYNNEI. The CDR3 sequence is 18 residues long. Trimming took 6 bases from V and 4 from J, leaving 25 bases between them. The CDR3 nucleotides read TGTGCCAGCAGGCCGTGGGGGTATTTTTCAGTAAAATACAATGAGCAGTTCTTC. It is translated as CASRPWGYFSVKYNEQFF.

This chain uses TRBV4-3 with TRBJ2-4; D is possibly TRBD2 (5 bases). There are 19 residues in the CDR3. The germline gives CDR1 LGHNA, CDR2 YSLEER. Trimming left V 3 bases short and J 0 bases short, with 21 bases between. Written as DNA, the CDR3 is TGCGCCAGCAGCCAGGCTAGGACTGAGGCGCGACTAGCCAAAAACATTCAGTACTTC. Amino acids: CASSQARTEARLAKNIQYF.

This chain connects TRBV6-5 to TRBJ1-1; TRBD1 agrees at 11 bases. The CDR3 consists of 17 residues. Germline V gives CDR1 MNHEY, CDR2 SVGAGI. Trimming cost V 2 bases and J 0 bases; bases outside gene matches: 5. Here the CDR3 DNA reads TGTGCCAGCAGTTACGGGACAGGGGGATTCATGAACACTGAAGCTTTCTTT. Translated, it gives CASSYGTGGFMNTEAFF.

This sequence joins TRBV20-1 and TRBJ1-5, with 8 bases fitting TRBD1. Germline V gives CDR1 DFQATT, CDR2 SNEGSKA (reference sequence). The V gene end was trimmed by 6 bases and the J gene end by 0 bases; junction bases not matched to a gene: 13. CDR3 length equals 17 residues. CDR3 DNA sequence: TGCAGTGCCACCGGACAGGGAGGAAGTTATAGCAATCAGCCCCAGCATTTT. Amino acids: CSATGQGGSYSNQPQHF.

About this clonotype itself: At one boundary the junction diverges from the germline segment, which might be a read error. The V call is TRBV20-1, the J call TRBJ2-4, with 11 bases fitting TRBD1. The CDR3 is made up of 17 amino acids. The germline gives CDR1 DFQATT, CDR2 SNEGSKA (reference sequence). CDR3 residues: CCARVGTGGQGVNIQYF. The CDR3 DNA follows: TGCTGTGCTAGAGTTGGGACTGGGGGACAGGGGGTTAACATTCAGTACTTC.

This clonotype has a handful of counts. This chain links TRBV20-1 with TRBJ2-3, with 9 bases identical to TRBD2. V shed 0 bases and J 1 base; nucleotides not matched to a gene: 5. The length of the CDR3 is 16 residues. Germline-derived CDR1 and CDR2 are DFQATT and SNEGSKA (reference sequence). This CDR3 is CSARDTSGLRTDTQYF. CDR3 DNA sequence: TGCAGTGCTAGAGACACTAGCGGGCTCCGCACAGATACGCAGTATTTT.

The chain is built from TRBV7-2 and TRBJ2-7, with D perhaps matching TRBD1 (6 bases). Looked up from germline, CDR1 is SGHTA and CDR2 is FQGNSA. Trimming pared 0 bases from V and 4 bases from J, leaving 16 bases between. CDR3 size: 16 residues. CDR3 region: CASSLAKGTMRYEQYF. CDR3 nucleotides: TGTGCCAGCAGCTTAGCCAAAGGGACAATGCGTTACGAGCAGTACTTC.

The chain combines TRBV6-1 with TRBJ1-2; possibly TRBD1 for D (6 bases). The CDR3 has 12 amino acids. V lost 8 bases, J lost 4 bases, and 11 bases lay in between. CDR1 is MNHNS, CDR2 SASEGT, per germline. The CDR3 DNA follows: TGTGCCAGCGGAACAGGGTTCTATGGCTACACCTTC. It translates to CASGTGFYGYTF.

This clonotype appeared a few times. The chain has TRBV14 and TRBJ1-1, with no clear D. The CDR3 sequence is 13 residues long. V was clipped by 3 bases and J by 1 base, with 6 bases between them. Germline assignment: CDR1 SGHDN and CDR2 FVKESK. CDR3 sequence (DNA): TGTGCCAGCAGCCATATCGAGAACACTGAAGCTTTCTTT. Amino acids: CASSHIENTEAFF.

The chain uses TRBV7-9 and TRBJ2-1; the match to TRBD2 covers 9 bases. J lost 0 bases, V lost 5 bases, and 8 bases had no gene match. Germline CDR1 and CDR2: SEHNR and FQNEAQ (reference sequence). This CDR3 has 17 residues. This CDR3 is CASSRPSGVSSYNEQFF. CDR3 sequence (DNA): TGTGCCAGCAGCCGCCCTAGCGGGGTAAGCTCCTACAATGAGCAGTTCTTC.

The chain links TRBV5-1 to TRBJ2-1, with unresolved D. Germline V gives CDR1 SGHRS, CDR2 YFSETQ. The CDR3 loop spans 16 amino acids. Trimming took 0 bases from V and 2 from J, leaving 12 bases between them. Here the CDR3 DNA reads TGCGCCAGCAGCTTGGTTGTTTCCGCTCCCTACAATGAGCAGTTCTTC. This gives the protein CASSLVVSAPYNEQFF.

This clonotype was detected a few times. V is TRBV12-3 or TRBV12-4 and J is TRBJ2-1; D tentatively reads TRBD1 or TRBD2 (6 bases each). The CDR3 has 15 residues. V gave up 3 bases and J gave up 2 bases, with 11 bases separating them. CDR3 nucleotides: TGTGCCAGCAGTTTCGGGGGCGTCGCCTACAATGAGCAGTTCTTC. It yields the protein CASSFGGVAYNEQFF.

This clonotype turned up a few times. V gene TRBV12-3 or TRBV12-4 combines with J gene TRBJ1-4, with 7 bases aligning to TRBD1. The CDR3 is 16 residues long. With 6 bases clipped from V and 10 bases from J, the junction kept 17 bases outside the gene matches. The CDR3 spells CASRAGTAQLGRKLFF. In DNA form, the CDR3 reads TGTGCCAGCAGAGCCGGGACAGCTCAACTGGGTAGAAAACTGTTTTTT.

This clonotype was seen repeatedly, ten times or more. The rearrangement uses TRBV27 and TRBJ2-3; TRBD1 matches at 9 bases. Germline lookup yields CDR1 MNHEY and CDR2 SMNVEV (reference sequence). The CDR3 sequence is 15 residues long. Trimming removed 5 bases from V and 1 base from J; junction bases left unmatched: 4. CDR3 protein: CASSPRDRGTDTQYF. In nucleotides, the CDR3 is TGTGCCAGCAGTCCCAGGGACAGGGGCACAGATACGCAGTATTTT.

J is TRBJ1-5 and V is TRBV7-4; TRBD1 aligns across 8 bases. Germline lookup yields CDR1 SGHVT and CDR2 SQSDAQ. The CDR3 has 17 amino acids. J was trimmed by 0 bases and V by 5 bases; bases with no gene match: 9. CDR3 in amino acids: CASSQDRDAYSNQPQHF. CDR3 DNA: TGTGCCAGCAGCCAGGACAGGGATGCTTATAGCAATCAGCCCCAGCATTTT.

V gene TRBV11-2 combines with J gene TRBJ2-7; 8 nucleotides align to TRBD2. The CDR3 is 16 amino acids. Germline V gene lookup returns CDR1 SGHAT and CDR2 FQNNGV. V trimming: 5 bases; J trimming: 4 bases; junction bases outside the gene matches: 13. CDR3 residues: CASSLGGGLVGYEQYF. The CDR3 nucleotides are TGTGCCAGCAGCCTGGGGGGGGGACTAGTGGGATACGAGCAGTACTTC.